This T cell receptor (beta chain) was sequenced during a study of identical twins. The V and J ends lost 3 bases and 3 bases respectively, with 6 bases between them. The CDR3 is 13 amino acids. Germline V lookup: CDR1 SGHDN, CDR2 FVKESK. TCRdb itself ran the 5' RACE reads through MiXCR, one entry per CDR3 protein. The table lists hundreds of thousands of distinct CDR3 sequences, about 20% of them singletons. These data also featured in a second study, about T cells expressing NK-cell markers.

The J gene is TRBJ2-1, the V gene TRBV14; no clear D gene. The TCR comes from a woman between 18 and 30 years old in good health. Material: PBMCs. CDR3 sequence: CASSQNFYNEQFF. CDR3 coding DNA: TGTGCCAGCAGCCAGAACTTCTACAATGAGCAGTTCTTC.